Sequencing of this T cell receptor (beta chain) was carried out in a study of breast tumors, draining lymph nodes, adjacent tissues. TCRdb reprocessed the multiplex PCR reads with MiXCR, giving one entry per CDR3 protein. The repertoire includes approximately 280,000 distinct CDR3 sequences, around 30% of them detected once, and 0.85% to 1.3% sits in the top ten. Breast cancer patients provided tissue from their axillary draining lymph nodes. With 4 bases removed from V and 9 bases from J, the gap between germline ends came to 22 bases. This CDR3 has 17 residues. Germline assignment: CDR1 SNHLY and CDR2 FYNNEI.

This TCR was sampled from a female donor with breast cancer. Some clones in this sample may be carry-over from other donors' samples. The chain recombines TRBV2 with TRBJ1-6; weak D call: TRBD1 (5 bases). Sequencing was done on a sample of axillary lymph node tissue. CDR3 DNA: TGTGCCAGCAGTGCCTTTCGCGGGGCCCTCCTGGGTTCACCCCTCCACTTT. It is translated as CASSAFRGALLGSPLHF.